Listed here are 10 T cell receptor beta chains from one sample, sequenced in a study of patients and donors after allogeneic stem cell transplantation. Each CDR3 protein gets one entry after TCRdb re-called the RT-PCR reads with MiXCR. This sample has about 960,000 distinct CDR3 sequences, with under 20% found just once. Sequencing was performed on blood, either unsorted or a sorted T cell fraction (not recorded which). The receptors here all came from a human donor who was either an allogeneic HSCT recipient or a stem cell or donor lymphocyte infusion donor (not recorded which). It is not recorded whose cells these are; they may come from a transplant donor.

The sample holds a few counts of this clonotype. The gene calls are TRBV20-1 and TRBJ2-1; D call uncertain. There are 11 residues in the CDR3. V was pared by 3 bases and J by 4 bases, with 4 bases between. Germline V gene sequence: CDR1 DFQATT, CDR2 SNEGSKA (reference sequence). The chain's CDR3 is CSARQYNEQFF. CDR3 nucleotides: TGCAGTGCTAGGCAGTACAATGAGCAGTTCTTC.

In this sample, this clonotype turned up a few times. The CDR3 sequence: CASSQNFGGETQYF. DNA of the CDR3: TGTGCCAGCAGCCAAAACTTCGGCGGTGAGACCCAGTACTTC. The genes are TRBV4-2 and TRBJ2-5, with no clear D. The length of the CDR3 is 14 residues. Trimming stripped 2 bases from V and 5 bases from J, with 12 bases between. Germline V gene sequence: CDR1 LGHNA, CDR2 YNFKEQ.

On this clonotype itself: Germline and junction disagree at one end, which may indicate a read error. The gene calls are TRBV5-1 and TRBJ2-3, with TRBD2 matching 8 bases. The CDR3 loop spans 14 amino acids. Germline CDR1 and CDR2: SGHRS and YFSETQ. CDR3 nucleotide sequence: TGCGCCTGCAGCGATAAAGCGGGGGCAGATACGCAGTATTTT. It is translated as CACSDKAGADTQYF.

In its sample, this clonotype was seen a few times. The chain couples TRBV3-1 to TRBJ1-2, with D uncertain. Germline V gene lookup returns CDR1 LGHDT and CDR2 YNNKEL (reference sequence). Trimming took off 1 base at V and 5 bases at J, with 8 bases between the two ends. This CDR3 has 13 residues. Here the CDR3 reads CASSQARFYGYTF. CDR3 nucleotides: TGTGCCAGCAGCCAAGCGCGGTTTTATGGCTACACCTTC.

The chain joins TRBV6-5 to TRBJ2-1; 10 bases agree with TRBD1. The CDR3 contains 15 residues. The germline V gene has CDR1 MNHEY and CDR2 SVGAGI. J lost 4 bases, V lost 3 bases, and 3 bases had no gene match. Written as DNA, the CDR3 is TGTGCCAGCAGTTATGGGACAGGGGATTACAATGAGCAGTTCTTC. Protein product: CASSYGTGDYNEQFF.

This clonotype was counted a few times. This chain joins TRBV12-3 or TRBV12-4 and TRBJ2-7; 10 bases are shared with TRBD1. J gave up 7 bases and V 7 bases, and 10 bases lay outside the gene matches. The CDR3 covers 14 residues. The CDR3 coding sequence is TGTGCCAGCACCGCCCGGGACAGGGGTGAAGAGCAGTACTTC. Protein: CASTARDRGEEQYF.

This clonotype turned up a few times. The genes are TRBV12-3 or TRBV12-4 and TRBJ2-5; 10 positions match TRBD1. The J segment lost 5 bases and the V segment lost 3 bases, leaving 9 bases of the junction unmatched. The CDR3 spans 16 residues. CDR3 in amino acids: CASSFSLTGGSETQYF. The DNA for the CDR3 is TGTGCCAGCAGTTTTTCGCTGACAGGGGGCTCGGAGACCCAGTACTTC.

At least ten counts were recorded for this clonotype. The chain combines TRBV12-3 or TRBV12-4 with TRBJ2-3; no firm D call. The CDR3 contains 14 residues. V was trimmed by 7 bases and J by 2 bases, leaving 13 bases between them. CDR3 in DNA: TGTGCCAGCACCCAAACCGATTCCACAGATACGCAGTATTTT. This sequence encodes CASTQTDSTDTQYF.

The V and J genes are TRBV4-3 and TRBJ2-7; TRBD1 aligns across 7 bases. Germline V lookup: CDR1 LGHNA, CDR2 YSLEER. J lost 5 bases, V lost 10 bases, and 11 bases had no gene match. CDR3 length: 13 residues. CDR3 DNA: TGCGCCAACTGGACAGGTCCTAAGAACGAGCAGTACTTC. It yields the protein CANWTGPKNEQYF.

The gene calls are TRBV12-3 or TRBV12-4 and TRBJ2-5; unclear D gene. The V and J ends lost 0 bases and 7 bases respectively, with 3 bases between them. The CDR3 consists of 11 residues. This CDR3 reads CASSLATTQYF. CDR3 coding DNA: TGTGCCAGCAGTTTAGCGACGACCCAGTACTTC.